One and the same sample provided the 16 T cell receptor beta chains below, sequenced in a study of T cell changes during pregnancy in multiple sclerosis. This table comes from immunoSEQ multiplex PCR, and its TCRdb copy is limited to in-frame clones, with some not included. Of 100,000 or so clones in the sample, approximately 93% were seen once. Sequenced here: peripheral blood, sampled after pregnancy. These receptors all come from a female donor with multiple sclerosis, enrolled in a pregnancy study.

This clone appeared a single time. The chain links TRBV14 to TRBJ2-6; possible D gene TRBD1, 5 bases. Looked up from germline, CDR1 is SGHDN and CDR2 is FVKESK. Trimming shortened V by 4 bases and J by 0 bases, and 7 bases separated the two germline ends. The CDR3 is 15 residues long. Here the CDR3 reads CASSRQPSGANVLTF. CDR3 DNA sequence: TGTGCCAGCAGCCGACAGCCCTCTGGGGCCAACGTCCTGACTTTC.

The chain has TRBV9 and TRBJ1-2, with 9 bases identical to TRBD1. This CDR3 comprises 13 residues. Trimming cost V 0 bases and J 6 bases; bases outside gene matches: 0. Germline V CDR1 and CDR2: SGDLS, YYNGEE. The CDR3 sequence: CASSVGTGDGYTF. DNA for the CDR3: TGTGCCAGCAGCGTAGGGACAGGGGATGGCTACACCTTC. The variable domain in full, with the rest retrieved from reference TRBV9 and TRBJ1-2, is DSGVTQTPKHLITATGQRVTLRCSPRSGDLSVYWYQQSLDQGLQFLIQYYNGEERAKGNILERFSAQQFPDLHSELNLSSLELGDSALYFCASSVGTGDGYTFGSGTRLTVV.

The J gene is TRBJ2-7, the V gene TRBV18, with D perhaps TRBD1 (6 bases). The V and J ends lost 3 bases and 5 bases respectively, with 11 bases between them. The CDR3 loop spans 13 amino acids. Germline lookup yields CDR1 KGHSH and CDR2 LQKENI. In DNA form, the CDR3 reads TGTGCCAGCTCACCGAACAGGGCGGACGAGCAGTACTTC. It is translated as CASSPNRADEQYF.

The chain is built from TRBV4-2 and TRBJ2-7; TRBD2 matches 14 bases. This CDR3 is 18 amino acids long. Germline loops: CDR1 LGHNA, CDR2 YNFKEQ. V dropped 1 base and J dropped 10; count of bases not matched to a gene: 15. The CDR3 spells CASSQVPPSGTSGSSQYF. Written as DNA, the CDR3 is TGTGCCAGCAGCCAAGTACCCCCCTCCGGGACTAGCGGGAGCTCTCAGTACTTC.

About this clone itself: Distinct nucleotide sequences in the sample also encode this CDR3. The J gene is TRBJ2-5, the V gene TRBV5-1; D is undetermined. The CDR3 length is 12 residues. Deletions cut 0 bases from V and 5 bases from J, with 5 bases between. The germline V gene encodes CDR1 SGHRS and CDR2 YFSETQ. Written as DNA, the CDR3 is TGCGCCAGCAGCTTGGCCTCCGAGACCCAGTACTTC. As protein: CASSLASETQYF.

This chain joins TRBV5-4 and TRBJ1-1, with D possibly matching TRBD1 (6 bases). In germline, CDR1 is SGHNT, CDR2 YYREEE (reference sequence). Trimming shortened V by 5 bases and J by 1 base, and 9 bases separated the two germline ends. The CDR3 totals 13 residues. The DNA of the CDR3 is TGTGCCAGCAGGCAGGGACAGAACACTGAAGCTTTCTTT. Translation gives CASRQGQNTEAFF.

The chain has TRBV4-3 and TRBJ2-1; possible D gene TRBD2, 6 bases. Trimming left V 0 bases short and J 6 bases short, with 12 bases between. The germline gives CDR1 LGHNA, CDR2 YSLEER. The CDR3 is made up of 15 amino acids. The CDR3 region has the DNA TGCGCCAGCAGCCAAGACGCGGGATCGGGCAATGAGCAGTTCTTC. Encoded protein: CASSQDAGSGNEQFF.

The chain joins TRBV30 to TRBJ1-2; 8 nucleotides line up with TRBD1. CDR1 and CDR2 (germline): GTSNPN, SVGIG (reference sequence). The CDR3 is 14 residues long. Trimming removed 3 bases from V and 6 bases from J; junction bases left unmatched: 9. CDR3 sequence: CAWRQQGVGDGYTF. CDR3 DNA sequence: TGTGCCTGGAGGCAACAGGGGGTAGGGGATGGCTACACCTTC.

The chain combines TRBV5-4 with TRBJ2-5; D may be TRBD1 (6 bases). Germline CDR1 and CDR2: SGHNT and YYREEE (reference sequence). CDR3 size: 16 residues. The V gene lost 4 bases and the J gene lost 0 bases, with 16 bases spanning the gap. The CDR3 region has the DNA TGTGCCAGCAGCCCACCGGCAGGGGTTGACCAAGAGACCCAGTACTTC. This gives the protein CASSPPAGVDQETQYF.

The chain joins TRBV2 to TRBJ2-7, with D perhaps matching TRBD1 (5 bases). Trimming took 1 base from V and 3 from J, leaving 7 bases between them. This CDR3 has 13 amino acids. The V gene's germline CDR1 is SNHLY and CDR2 FYNNEI. CDR3 amino acids: CASSEGQLYEQYF. The CDR3 DNA sequence: TGTGCCAGCAGTGAAGGACAGCTCTACGAGCAGTACTTC.

The chain has TRBV9 and TRBJ2-1; TRBD2 might be the D (6 bases). CDR1 and CDR2 from the germline V gene are SGDLS and YYNGEE. V shed 3 bases and J shed 6 bases, with 16 bases lying between them. The CDR3 has 15 residues. The DNA of the CDR3 is TGTGCCAGCAGCGGAGGCCCGACTAGTCTCAATGAGCAGTTCTTC. It yields the protein CASSGGPTSLNEQFF.

The chain couples TRBV6-5 to TRBJ2-7, with D possibly being TRBD2 (6 bases). Germline V gene data show CDR1 as MNHEY and CDR2 as SVGAGI. The CDR3 has 15 amino acids. With 0 bases removed from V and 4 bases from J, the gap between germline ends came to 13 bases. CDR3 amino acids: CASSYSLGGRYEQYF. The CDR3 DNA sequence: TGTGCCAGCAGTTACTCTCTCGGGGGACGATACGAGCAGTACTTC.

The chain recombines TRBV29-1 with TRBJ2-7; 7 nucleotides line up with TRBD2. This CDR3 has 13 amino acids. V was pared by 4 bases and J by 0 bases, with 3 bases of the junction left unmatched. Germline V gene data show CDR1 as SQVTM and CDR2 as ANQGSEA. CDR3 protein: CSVGPGGSYEQYF. The CDR3 DNA follows: TGCAGCGTTGGCCCGGGGGGCTCCTACGAGCAGTACTTC.

Comments on this clone: Other DNA sequences in the same sample also yield this CDR3. The chain employs TRBV7-3 and TRBJ2-2; tentatively, D is TRBD2 (7 bases). Germline V gene data show CDR1 as SGHTA and CDR2 as FQGTGA. Between the trimmed V and J ends, which lost 2 bases and 5 bases, there was a span of 12 bases. The CDR3 runs to 15 residues. CDR3 sequence: CASSLRGGGTGELFF. In nucleotides, the CDR3 is TGTGCCAGCAGCTTACGCGGGGGCGGTACCGGGGAGCTGTTTTTT.

This clone was counted a single time. This sequence joins TRBV28 and TRBJ1-1; D gene unclear. The CDR3 sequence is 15 residues long. Germline CDR1 and CDR2: MDHEN and SYDVKM. V was trimmed by 3 bases and J by 1 base, leaving 12 bases between them. The CDR3 nucleotides are TGTGCCAGCAGTTTTTCCCCCAGCGGGAACACTGAAGCTTTCTTT. Protein: CASSFSPSGNTEAFF. The variable domain in full, completed from reference TRBV28 and TRBJ1-1, reads DVKVTQSSRYLVKRTGEKVFLECVQDMDHENMFWYRQDPGLGLRLIYFSYDVKMKEKGDIPEGYSVSREKKERFSLILESASTNQTSMYLCASSFSPSGNTEAFFGQGTRLTVV.

CDR3 sequence reads: CASSALTGLGSPLHF. The CDR3 coding sequence is TGTGCCAGCAGCGCCCTGACAGGGCTGGGTTCACCCCTCCACTTT. The V gene is TRBV9, the J gene TRBJ1-6, with 7 bases that match TRBD1. CDR3 length: 15 residues. The germline CDR1 and CDR2 sequences are SGDLS and YYNGEE. Germline trimming cut 3 bases from V and 9 bases from J; bases unmatched to any gene: 9.